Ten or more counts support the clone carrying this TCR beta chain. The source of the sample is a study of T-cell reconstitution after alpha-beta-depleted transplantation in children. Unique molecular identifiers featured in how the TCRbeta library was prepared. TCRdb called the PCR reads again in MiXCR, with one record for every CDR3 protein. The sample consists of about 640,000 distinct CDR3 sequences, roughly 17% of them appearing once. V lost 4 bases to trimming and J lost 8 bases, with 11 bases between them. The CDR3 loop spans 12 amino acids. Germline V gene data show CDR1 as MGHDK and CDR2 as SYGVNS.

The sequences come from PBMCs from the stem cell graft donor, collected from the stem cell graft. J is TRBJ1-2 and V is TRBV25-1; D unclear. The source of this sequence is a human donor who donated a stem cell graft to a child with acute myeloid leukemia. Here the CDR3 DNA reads TGTGCCAGCAGTGTCTTCCTGGGAGGCTACACCTTC. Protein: CASSVFLGGYTF.